These 23 T cell receptor beta chains came from one sample sequenced in a study of T-cell reconstitution after alpha-beta-depleted transplantation in children. The library targeted TCRbeta and was prepared with unique molecular identifiers. MiXCR was run by TCRdb on the PCR reads, yielding one entry per CDR3 protein. The sample comprises fewer than 200,000 distinct CDR3 sequences, roughly 7.5% of which are singletons, and 3% to 3.5% rests with the top ten. The sequencing here drew on PBMCs from the stem cell graft donor, taken from the stem cell graft. The receptors here all came from a human donor who donated a stem cell graft to a child with Wiskott-Aldrich syndrome.

The CDR3 loop reads CASRGETGAAFF. The CDR3 DNA reads TGCGCCAGCAGGGGGGAGACAGGAGCGGCTTTCTTT. The rearrangement links TRBV5-1 to TRBJ1-1; tentatively, D is TRBD1 (6 bases). The germline V gene has CDR1 SGHRS and CDR2 YFSETQ. The V end was cut by 5 bases, the J end by 11 bases, with 16 bases between. The CDR3 runs to 12 residues.

This clonotype was recorded many times. This chain joins TRBV3-1 and TRBJ2-3; TRBD2 is a possible D gene (7 bases). In germline, CDR1 is LGHDT, CDR2 YNNKEL (reference sequence). With 7 bases removed from V and 4 bases from J, the gap between germline ends came to 21 bases. The CDR3 extends over 16 amino acids. This chain's CDR3 is CASTLAGEGHADTQYF. CDR3 nucleotides: TGTGCCAGCACCTTAGCCGGGGAGGGACATGCAGATACGCAGTATTTT.

This clonotype has just a few counts. J is TRBJ2-2 and V is TRBV7-2; the D gene is possibly TRBD2 (7 bases). The V gene lost 3 bases and the J gene lost 5 bases, with 16 bases spanning the gap. Germline V gives CDR1 SGHTA, CDR2 FQGNSA. The CDR3 runs 16 residues. CDR3 DNA: TGTGCCAGCAGCTTTTCGGGGGGCACGAGAACCGGGGAGCTGTTTTTT. It specifies CASSFSGGTRTGELFF.

This clonotype was detected many times. The genes are TRBV6-5 and TRBJ2-7; 8 bases agree with TRBD1. The CDR3 length is 16 residues. Losses at the gene ends were 2 bases for V and 9 bases for J; bases not matched to a gene: 15. Germline V gene lookup returns CDR1 MNHEY and CDR2 SVGAGI. CDR3 in DNA: TGTGCCAGCAGTTACCATGAACCTCAGGGGGCGAGGATGCAGTACTTC. Its translation is CASSYHEPQGARMQYF.

This clonotype has at least ten counts. The V and J genes are TRBV25-1 and TRBJ2-6; perhaps TRBD2 as D (5 bases). The V end lost 2 bases, the J end lost 5 bases, and 13 bases lay between the germline ends. Germline CDR1 and CDR2: MGHDK and SYGVNS. This CDR3 spans 16 amino acids. CDR3 DNA sequence: TGTGCCAGCAGTGAAACGGGGATCGGTTGGGCCAACGTCCTGACTTTC. Translated, it gives CASSETGIGWANVLTF.

About this clonotype itself: This clone may be a read error of a much larger clone one base away. J is TRBJ2-5 and V is TRBV13, with TRBD1 as a possible D gene (6 bases). Germline V gives CDR1 PRHDT, CDR2 FYEKMQ (reference sequence). The CDR3 is 15 residues long. This CDR3 reads CASSLMGAAQETRYF. The CDR3, as DNA: TGTGCCAGCAGCCTCATGGGGGCGGCTCAAGAGACCCGGTACTTC.

This clonotype was counted many times. The V call is TRBV29-1, the J call TRBJ1-2; no clear D. CDR3 length: 12 residues. Per germline, CDR1 SQVTM and CDR2 ANQGSEA. The V end lost 4 bases, the J end lost 4 bases, and 10 bases lay between the germline ends. CDR3 nucleotide sequence: TGCAGCGTTGGGTCAGAGAGCTATGGCTACACCTTC. Its protein is CSVGSESYGYTF.

This clonotype was detected ten times or more. The chain joins TRBV19 to TRBJ2-7; a weak D match, TRBD1 (6 bases). Germline V gene data show CDR1 as LNHDA and CDR2 as SQIVND (reference sequence). CDR3 length: 13 residues. V lost 8 bases to trimming and J lost 3 bases, with 14 bases between them. DNA of the CDR3: TGTGCCAGTCGACTCCAGGACAGCTACGAGCAGTACTTC. This gives the protein CASRLQDSYEQYF.

CDR3 DNA sequence: TGTGCCAGCACTATATCTGAACAGCTTAACTATGGCTACACCTTC. Its translation is CASTISEQLNYGYTF. The chain joins TRBV5-5 to TRBJ1-2; D not resolved. V lost 6 bases to trimming and J lost 1 base, with 16 bases between them. The CDR3 loop spans 15 amino acids. Germline loops: CDR1 SGHKS, CDR2 YYEKEE (reference sequence).

This clonotype appeared many times. V usage is TRBV5-1 and J usage is TRBJ2-1; D perhaps matches TRBD2 (6 bases). CDR1 is SGHRS and CDR2 is YFSETQ in the germline V gene. Deletions cut 7 bases from V and 8 bases from J, with 16 bases between. The length of the CDR3 is 13 residues. CDR3 in amino acids: CASRPRLDDEQFF. Here the CDR3 DNA reads TGCGCCAGCCGGCCGCGACTAGATGATGAGCAGTTCTTC.

This clonotype was seen ten or more times. The chain carries TRBV5-5 and TRBJ1-5; maybe TRBD1 (5 bases). Per germline, CDR1 SGHKS and CDR2 YYEKEE (reference sequence). Trimming took off 0 bases at V and 5 bases at J, with 12 bases between the two ends. CDR3 length equals 15 residues. The CDR3 loop is CASSLAWRGDQPQHF. CDR3 sequence (DNA): TGTGCCAGCAGCTTGGCCTGGCGGGGGGATCAGCCCCAGCATTTT.

This clonotype was counted at least ten times. The rearrangement joins TRBV20-1 to TRBJ2-2; D call uncertain. Looked up from germline, CDR1 is DFQATT and CDR2 is SNEGSKA (reference sequence). Deletions cut 7 bases from V and 1 base from J, with 13 bases between. The CDR3 is made up of 14 amino acids. CDR3 DNA sequence: TGCAGTGTGCCAGCTAGATTGAACACCGGGGAGCTGTTTTTT. Its protein product is CSVPARLNTGELFF.

There are many counts of this clonotype. This sequence joins TRBV10-3 and TRBJ1-2; tentative D call: TRBD1 (5 bases). The CDR3 extends over 14 amino acids. The germline CDR1 and CDR2 sequences are ENHRY and SYGVKD. V shed 5 bases and J shed 1 base, with 11 bases lying between them. CDR3 sequence reads: CAISPPDSNYGYTF. CDR3 coding DNA: TGTGCCATCAGTCCTCCCGACAGTAACTATGGCTACACCTTC.

Ten or more counts support this clonotype. The rearrangement joins TRBV21-1 to TRBJ2-7; whether TRBD1, the table's D call, matches the DNA was not checked. TRBV21-1 is termed a pseudogene. The CDR3 is 12 amino acids. CDR3 coding DNA: TGTGCCAGCAGCCGCCCGGACCGCTGGGGAACCTTC. Its protein product is CASSRPDRWGTF.

This clonotype occurred many times. The chain couples TRBV12-3 or TRBV12-4 to TRBJ2-7; 7 bases are a match to TRBD1. Trimming took 6 bases from V and 2 from J; bases not matched to a gene: 7. The CDR3 spans 14 residues. The CDR3 reads CASSLQGTPYEQYF. CDR3 DNA: TGTGCCAGCAGCCTACAGGGGACCCCCTACGAGCAGTACTTC.

This rearrangement joins TRBV30 to TRBJ2-2; TRBD2 might be the D (5 bases). The V and J ends lost 0 bases and 6 bases respectively, with 8 bases between them. This CDR3 is 13 amino acids long. Looked up from germline, CDR1 is GTSNPN and CDR2 is SVGIG (reference sequence). This CDR3 reads CAWSVLGAGELFF. The CDR3 nucleotides read TGTGCCTGGAGTGTACTGGGAGCCGGGGAGCTGTTTTTT.

This clonotype was detected ten times or more. The V call is TRBV6-5, the J call TRBJ2-3, with D hard to call. The length of the CDR3 is 15 residues. Trimming took 2 bases from V and 2 from J, leaving 11 bases between them. CDR1 and CDR2 from the germline V gene are MNHEY and SVGAGI. The CDR3 nucleotides read TGTGCCAGCAGTTACGCCGCGGTCAACACAGATACGCAGTATTTT. It yields the protein CASSYAAVNTDTQYF.

This clonotype was picked up many times. The chain recombines TRBV12-3 or TRBV12-4 with TRBJ2-7, with D hard to call. CDR3 length: 12 amino acids. Between the trimmed V and J ends, which lost 8 bases and 3 bases, there was a span of 11 bases. Here the CDR3 DNA reads TGTGCCAGCGCCCTAGTCGTCTACGAGCAGTACTTC. It translates to CASALVVYEQYF.

This clonotype was detected a few times. The gene calls are TRBV11-2 and TRBJ2-2; D gene uncertain. Trimming left V 2 bases short and J 5 bases short, with 12 bases between. The CDR3 spans 15 residues. CDR1 is SGHAT and CDR2 is FQNNGV in the germline V gene. This chain's CDR3 is CASSLIEGITGELFF. The CDR3 DNA reads as TGTGCCAGCAGCTTAATAGAAGGGATAACCGGGGAGCTGTTTTTT.

This clonotype came up a few times. The CDR3: CASSGTGTGYEQYF. In DNA form, the CDR3 reads TGCGCCAGCAGCGGGACGGGGACAGGCTACGAGCAGTACTTC. This chain uses TRBV5-1 with TRBJ2-7, with 8 nucleotides matching TRBD1. The CDR3 extends over 14 amino acids. V lost 4 bases, J lost 3 bases, and 6 bases stayed unmatched. Germline CDR1 and CDR2: SGHRS and YFSETQ.

The table lists this clonotype with many counts. The chain uses TRBV5-1 and TRBJ1-6; D is uncertain. This CDR3 is built from 13 residues. In germline, CDR1 is SGHRS, CDR2 YFSETQ. V was clipped by 2 bases and J by 6 bases, with 6 bases between them. CDR3 nucleotide sequence: TGCGCCAGCAGCTTCGACACTAATTCACCCCTCCACTTT. Encoded protein: CASSFDTNSPLHF.

This clonotype has at least ten counts. The chain carries TRBV19 and TRBJ1-2, with 9 bases aligning to TRBD1. This CDR3 spans 15 amino acids. Germline trimming cut 6 bases from V and 2 bases from J; bases unmatched to any gene: 7. Germline-derived CDR1 and CDR2 are LNHDA and SQIVND (reference sequence). The CDR3 protein is CASRPVGQGNYGYTF. In DNA form, the CDR3 reads TGTGCCAGTAGGCCCGTGGGACAGGGCAACTATGGCTACACCTTC.

This clonotype has at least ten counts. This chain connects TRBV11-3 to TRBJ2-5; D gene unclear. The V end was cut by 2 bases, the J end by 4 bases, with 11 bases between. The CDR3 runs to 14 residues. The germline V gene has CDR1 SGHNT and CDR2 YENEEA. Here the CDR3 reads CASSLRTLIETQYF. CDR3 DNA: TGTGCCAGCAGCTTAAGGACGCTAATAGAGACCCAGTACTTC.